This T cell receptor beta chain was observed in a study of cytomegalovirus exposure and HLA in healthy donors. Study findings and constraints: Rare TCR sequences dominated, though some public TCRs recurred in many donors. Clusters of TCRs from the first cohort tended to co-occur in the 95 to 150 validation repertoires (as a later analysis found). The study designated about 180 TCR beta chains cytomegalovirus-associated.

This clone was observed a single time. Its specificity is unknown. Profiling relied on immunoSEQ multiplex PCR, and the TCRdb table lists in-frame clones only, not all of them. The data show some 61,000 clones, with approximately 96% seen just once and roughly 1.6% held by the top ten. The CDR3 has 15 residues. In germline, CDR1 is SGHRS, CDR2 YFSETQ. The V and J ends lost 4 bases and 3 bases respectively, with 14 bases between them. The donors were in the roughly 120-subject validation cohort, distinct from the approximately 700-subject first cohort. V is TRBV5-1 and J is TRBJ2-1, with a possible D match to TRBD2 (5 bases). Input material: PBMCs. The sequence was obtained from a woman under 30 in good health and CMV-seropositive. The chain's CDR3 is CASSIVGEGYNEQFF. The CDR3 coding sequence is TGCGCCAGCAGCATCGTGGGAGAAGGCTACAATGAGCAGTTCTTC. The variable domain in full, completed from reference TRBV5-1 and TRBJ2-1, reads KAGVTQTPRYLIKTRGQQVTLSCSPISGHRSVSWYQQTPGQGLQFLFEYFSETQRNKGNFPGRFSGRQFSNSRSEMNVSTLELGDSALYLCASSIVGEGYNEQFFGPGTRLTVL.